The entry below describes one T cell receptor (beta chain). These data come from a study of blood T cell repertoires in COVID-19. Sequencing used immunoSEQ multiplex PCR; TCRdb keeps in-frame clones, though not all of them. The sample has some 300,000 clones; 85% to 90% are singletons. The germline V gene has CDR1 SGHTA and CDR2 FQGNSA. This CDR3 comprises 14 residues. J lost 2 bases, V lost 3 bases, and 1 base had no gene match. J is TRBJ1-3 and V is TRBV7-2; 7 bases match TRBD1. Sequencing was carried out using peripheral blood. The TCR was taken from a woman in her forties with COVID-19, enrolled during active disease. The CDR3 DNA is TGTGCCAGCAGCTTCGGGACAGCTGGAAACACCATATATTTT. Translating gives CASSFGTAGNTIYF.